These 19 T cell receptor beta chains came from one sample sequenced in a study of blood T cell repertoires in COVID-19. Using immunoSEQ multiplex PCR, the repertoire was profiled, and TCRdb retains in-frame clones only, with some absent. The data hold under 60,000 clones, with 85% to 95% observed a single time. Sequenced: peripheral blood. These receptors all stem from a man aged 50 to 59 with acute or convalescent COVID-19.

This chain joins TRBV3-1 (or the pseudogene TRBV3-2) and TRBJ1-5, with TRBD1 matching over 7 bases. Trimming at V came to 0 bases and at J to 6 bases, leaving 11 bases not matched to a gene. The germline gives CDR1 LGHDT, CDR2 YNNKEL (reference sequence). This CDR3 has 17 amino acids. The CDR3 coding sequence is TGTGCCAGCAGCCAAGATTTAGGCAGGGGGTCAGGTCAGCCCCAGCATTTT. It translates to CASSQDLGRGSGQPQHF.

V and J are TRBV19 and TRBJ1-5; 7 bases fit TRBD1. V lost 3 bases, J lost 5 bases, and 7 bases stayed unmatched. Germline V CDR1 and CDR2: LNHDA, SQIVND (reference sequence). The CDR3 has 15 residues. The CDR3 loop is CASSIRGTDYQPQHF. CDR3 DNA: TGTGCCAGTAGTATTCGGGGGACAGATTATCAGCCCCAGCATTTT.

The V call is TRBV5-1, the J call TRBJ2-7; 7 nucleotides line up with TRBD2. CDR3 length: 13 amino acids. CDR1 SGHRS and CDR2 YFSETQ come from the germline V gene. Trimming cost V 2 bases and J 2 bases; bases outside gene matches: 1. CDR3 loop: CASSFGTTYEQYF. The CDR3 nucleotides are TGCGCCAGCAGCTTTGGGACTACCTACGAGCAGTACTTC.

This chain connects TRBV15 to TRBJ2-1; perhaps TRBD2 as D (5 bases). The CDR3 is 15 amino acids. Germline assignment: CDR1 LNHNV and CDR2 YYDKDF (reference sequence). The V and J ends lost 1 base and 6 bases respectively, with 13 bases between them. The CDR3 DNA reads as TGTGCCACCAGCAGAGGAGAGGGAGTGCTCAATGAGCAGTTCTTC. Translated: CATSRGEGVLNEQFF.

V usage is TRBV18 and J usage is TRBJ1-6; D is undetermined. The CDR3 covers 14 residues. Trimming removed 6 bases from V and 10 bases from J, with 16 bases in between. The germline V gene encodes CDR1 KGHSH and CDR2 LQKENI. The CDR3 DNA is TGTGCCAGCTCCCAGACCCCCACGGGGTCACCCCTCCACTTT. It translates to CASSQTPTGSPLHF.

This clone occurred once. This chain links TRBV3-1 (or the pseudogene TRBV3-2) with TRBJ1-2; 8 bases map to TRBD1. The length of the CDR3 is 16 residues. The germline CDR1 and CDR2 sequences are LGHDT and YNNKEL (reference sequence). J lost 7 bases, V lost 3 bases, and 13 bases had no gene match. CDR3 residues: CASSQGLTGEVFGYTF. In DNA, the CDR3 is TGTGCCAGCAGCCAGGGCTTGACAGGGGAAGTTTTTGGCTACACCTTC.

This clone was seen more than once but under ten times. V is TRBV5-1 and J is TRBJ1-4; TRBD1 might be the D (5 bases). The CDR3 runs to 18 residues. The ends were cut back, 0 bases at V and 4 bases at J, with 19 bases in the middle. Germline V gene sequence: CDR1 SGHRS, CDR2 YFSETQ. The DNA for the CDR3 is TGCGCCAGCAGCTTGGGGGGGGTACGCCCCGGGATTAATGAAAAACTGTTTTTT. This translates into CASSLGGVRPGINEKLFF.

The rearrangement uses TRBV12-5 and TRBJ2-5, with 9 bases that match TRBD2. There are 16 residues in the CDR3. Germline CDR1 reads LGHNT; CDR2 reads FRNRAP. With V trimmed by 1 base and J by 1 base, 4 bases remained unmatched. CDR3 coding DNA: TGTGCTAGTGGTTTGGGGACTAGCGCAACCCAAGAGACCCAGTACTTC. Its translation is CASGLGTSATQETQYF.

CDR3 amino acids: CASSYRRSGATDTQYF. DNA for the CDR3: TGTGCCAGCAGCTACCGCAGGAGCGGGGCTACAGATACGCAGTATTTT. The chain joins TRBV3-1 (or the pseudogene TRBV3-2) to TRBJ2-3, with TRBD2 identical over 7 bases. Trimming cost V 5 bases and J 3 bases; bases outside gene matches: 11. This CDR3 contains 16 residues. Germline values: CDR1 LGHDT, CDR2 YNNKEL (reference sequence).

CDR3 in amino acids: CRLAEQYF. CDR3 coding DNA: TGCAGACTCGCCGAGCAGTACTTC. The V gene is TRBV20-1, the J gene TRBJ2-7; D gene unclear. The germline gives CDR1 DFQATT, CDR2 SNEGSKA (reference sequence). CDR3 length: 8 residues.

J is TRBJ2-7 and V is TRBV29-1; the match to TRBD1 covers 11 bases. Germline V gene lookup returns CDR1 SQVTM and CDR2 ANQGSEA. V was clipped by 5 bases and J by 6 bases; unmatched bases: 15. CDR3 length equals 16 residues. The DNA of the CDR3 is TGCAGCGTTAACCTTCTGAGATCGGACAGGGGGCTCGAGCAGTACTTC. Residues: CSVNLLRSDRGLEQYF.

The CDR3 sequence is CASSEYGESEQFF. The CDR3 nucleotides read TGTGCCAGCAGTGAATACGGGGAATCGGAGCAGTTCTTC. This sequence joins TRBV25-1 and TRBJ2-1, with D tentatively TRBD2 (5 bases). From germline, CDR1 is MGHDK and CDR2 SYGVNS. The CDR3 is 13 amino acids. Deletions cut 0 bases from V and 10 bases from J, with 10 bases between.

V gene TRBV29-1 combines with J gene TRBJ1-1; D might be TRBD1 (6 bases). This CDR3 spans 11 amino acids. V was trimmed by 8 bases and J by 1 base, leaving 8 bases between them. The germline CDR1 and CDR2 sequences are SQVTM and ANQGSEA. The DNA for the CDR3 is TGCAGCTCGGACAGGAACACTGAAGCTTTCTTT. Encoded protein: CSSDRNTEAFF. The variable domain in full, completed from reference TRBV29-1 and TRBJ1-1, reads SAVISQKPSRDICQRGTSLTIQCQVDSQVTMMFWYRQQPGQSLTLIATANQGSEATYESGFVIDKFPISRPNLTFSTLTVSNMSPEDSSIYLCSSDRNTEAFFGQGTRLTVV.

This clone was recorded once. The genes are TRBV24-1 and TRBJ2-3, with a possible D match to TRBD2 (6 bases). Germline V gene data show CDR1 as KGHDR and CDR2 as SFDVKD. The V and J ends lost 3 bases and 4 bases respectively, with 16 bases between them. The CDR3 spans 16 residues. CDR3 bases: TGTGCCACCAGTGATACGGCGGGGCCCACGGCAGATACGCAGTATTTT. This gives the protein CATSDTAGPTADTQYF.

The rearrangement uses TRBV12-3 or TRBV12-4 and TRBJ1-2, with 7 bases that match TRBD1. The CDR3 runs to 13 residues. V shed 2 bases and J 13 bases; nucleotides not matched to a gene: 10. The CDR3 coding sequence is TGTGCCAGCAGTTTACGTCCACAGGGGATGGTCACCTTC. Protein product: CASSLRPQGMVTF.

This clone was found a few times. The CDR3 region has the DNA TGTGCCAGCAGCTTAGGGGGCCGGAGGGCCACGGAGACCCAGTACTTC. This encodes CASSLGGRRATETQYF. This chain connects TRBV7-2 to TRBJ2-5, with D maybe TRBD2 (6 bases). Germline lookup yields CDR1 SGHTA and CDR2 FQGNSA. Trimming left V 1 base short and J 5 bases short, with 17 bases between. This CDR3 is built from 16 residues.

The rearrangement links TRBV4-1 to TRBJ2-2, with 14 bases fitting TRBD2. The CDR3 covers 16 residues. V lost 3 bases to trimming and J lost 6 bases; unmatched junction nucleotides: 3. CDR1 MGHRA and CDR2 YSYEKL come from the germline V gene. CDR3 amino acids: CASSQGTSGSPGELFF. The CDR3 DNA sequence: TGCGCCAGCAGCCAGGGGACTAGCGGGAGTCCCGGGGAGCTGTTTTTT.

The chain joins TRBV18 to TRBJ1-1, with TRBD1 matching over 10 bases. The CDR3 runs to 15 residues. The V segment lost 3 bases and the J segment 4 bases; nucleotides outside the gene matches: 5. Per the germline V gene, CDR1 is KGHSH and CDR2 is LQKENI. The CDR3, as DNA: TGTGCCAGCTCACCGAGTCGGGACAGGGGCACTGAAGCTTTCTTT. Translated: CASSPSRDRGTEAFF.

The chain combines TRBV13 with TRBJ2-1; 8 positions agree with TRBD2. This CDR3 comprises 15 residues. Per germline, CDR1 PRHDT and CDR2 FYEKMQ (reference sequence). J was trimmed by 3 bases and V by 5 bases; bases with no gene match: 6. CDR3 sequence (DNA): TGTGCCAGCAGCCTAGCCGGGACTAGCTACAATGAGCAGTTCTTC. As protein: CASSLAGTSYNEQFF.